This TCR beta chain emerged from a study of T cell responses to AZD1222 COVID-19 vaccine (dated by TCRdb to the early 2020s). About the full investigation: AZD1222 recipients given second doses at about 4 weeks or at about 12 weeks were pooled, since spike-specific TCR depth and breadth were not found to differ between the two schedules. TCR sequencing covered roughly 230 trial participants: roughly 200 given two doses of AZD1222 and approximately 25 given two doses of MenACWY control vaccine. Trial participants were enrolled by age into subgroups of 18-55, 56-69 and 70-plus years, and around 150, 28 and 57 TCR-sequenced participants, respectively, were included in these subgroups. Study-level results and caveats: The whole spike protein was spanned by vaccine-associated CD4 TCRs, and dominant responses were seen in regions 160-218 and 743-854. Conclusions about previously exposed vaccinees were limited because only six AZD1222 recipients were SARS-CoV-2 seropositive at baseline. Participants were mostly white British, with more females than males. The authors suggested clonal diversity may have been underestimated. Spike-specific TCR breadth and depth rose significantly after two AZD1222 doses compared with day 0 and with MenACWY recipients. Because no day 14 peak-response samples were available, repertoires were characterized only after the peak T cell response. In the small 56-69-year group, the increase in depth fell short of significance, most likely because of low power. Reportedly, almost half of the unique spike-specific TCRs recognized epitopes lying outside the regions that are mutated in the B.1.351 and B.1.1.7 variants.

To note about this clone: Its antigen is still unknown. It has no much larger one-base neighbor in the sample; base qualities were not kept.

The CDR3 regions of human TCRbeta chains were analyzed by immunosequencing. In the source study's methods: TCRs in the repertoires were matched against a reference library of SARS-CoV-2-specific TCRs that had been generated with the MIRA antigen-specificity platform. Breadth meant the fraction of unique TCRs that were SARS-CoV-2-associated, whereas depth meant the fraction of total T cells that were SARS-CoV-2-associated. Using the MIRA data, every spike-specific TCR was mapped to the spike region that the TCR reacted to and assigned to either a CD4 or a CD8 class. Log10-transformed breadth and depth values were compared by one-way ANOVA with Sidak's multiple comparisons tests. TCRdb retrieved this table from immuneACCESS and kept in-frame rearrangements only. Not all clones are present; in checked studies, unresolved V genes account for under half, and no reason is known for the remainder. The V and J calls and clone size are taken from that table; D and trimming were inferred from the DNA. The sample table contains around 84,000 clones; only one count was recorded for roughly 83% of them. The ten largest clonotypes hold 8.7% of the sample.

The CDR3 runs 16 amino acids, cysteine and phenylalanine included. Just CDR3 DNA is preserved here, 48 bases in frame from base 1. According to the germline V gene, CDR1 reads MNHEY and CDR2 reads SVGEGT. The germline V and J ends show losses of 2 bases and 5 bases respectively, and no gene match explains 10 bases of the junction. The sample's time point label, decoded: baseline before first vaccination. Vaccinee samples came from UK trials COV001 and COV002, including a single-blind randomized controlled phase 2/3 trial of AZD1222 (ChAdOx1 nCoV-19) in healthy adults. For TCRbeta chain sequencing, PBMC samples were collected from trial participants at day 0 and at day 28 after the second dose.

Sample: peripheral blood, taken on day 0 of AZD1222 vaccination. The rearranged chain carries TRBV6-2 or TRBV6-3 and TRBJ2-5; a stretch of 8 junction bases matches TRBD2. The TCR was taken from an adult in good health. The DNA is as follows: TGTGCCAGCAGTTACAGAAAACTAGCGGTGATGGAGACCCAGTACTTC. Translated, it reads CASSYRKLAVMETQYF.